This passage covers 2 T cell receptor beta chains from one sample sequenced in a study of response to subunit inactivated influenza vaccine. TCRdb re-derived calls from the RT-PCR reads in MiXCR, one entry per CDR3 protein. The repertoire includes about 520,000 distinct CDR3 sequences, over 25% of them detected once, and under 2.5% sits in the top ten. The sequencing used CD4+ T cells sorted from PBMCs, collected approximately 5 days after vaccination. These receptors all come from a man aged 50-60 years who received an inactivated influenza vaccine.

This clonotype has only a few counts. This CDR3 reads CASSFGGWNTEAFF. The CDR3 nucleotides read TGTGCCAGTAGTTTCGGCGGGTGGAACACTGAAGCTTTCTTT. J is TRBJ1-1 and V is TRBV19; D gene ambiguous. Looked up from germline, CDR1 is LNHDA and CDR2 is SQIVND (reference sequence). The CDR3 sequence is 14 residues long. V shed 5 bases and J shed 1 base, with 11 bases lying between them.

The chain links TRBV6-2 or TRBV6-3 to TRBJ2-1; 7 bases align to TRBD2. The CDR3 covers 16 residues. V lost 3 bases to trimming and J lost 1 base; unmatched junction nucleotides: 6. Germline V gene sequence: CDR1 MNHEY, CDR2 SVGEGT. The CDR3 sequence is CASSYPPGGSYNEQFF. The CDR3 DNA follows: TGTGCCAGCAGTTATCCCCCGGGAGGATCCTACAATGAGCAGTTCTTC.